The clone carrying this TCR beta chain was recorded at least ten times. Its antigen is unidentified. For TCRbeta, the library was prepared with unique molecular identifiers. Each CDR3 protein is one row after TCRdb ran MiXCR on the PCR reads. Among roughly 500,000 distinct CDR3 sequences, over 9.5% were seen once, and the ten largest hold about 2%. These data are taken from a study of T-cell reconstitution after alpha-beta-depleted transplantation in children. General study findings and limits: Day-60 TCRbeta diversity that was high in some patients was derived from surviving recipient T cells and thymic progenitors. Several hundred expanded graft clones reportedly were the source of alpha-beta T cells about two months after transplant.

The CDR3 extends over 14 amino acids. Germline V lookup: CDR1 ENHRY, CDR2 SYGVKD. Trimming removed 4 bases at V and 0 bases at J, with 9 bases between. The source material was PBMCs, sampled before TCRalphabeta/CD19-depleted stem cell transplant. The chain couples TRBV10-3 to TRBJ1-1; perhaps TRBD1 as D (5 bases). The clonotype was recovered from a child between 2 and 9 years old with inherited bone marrow failure, due to receive a stem cell transplant. The CDR3: CAISGTGVNTEAFF. In DNA form, the CDR3 reads TGTGCCATCAGTGGGACGGGGGTGAACACTGAAGCTTTCTTT.